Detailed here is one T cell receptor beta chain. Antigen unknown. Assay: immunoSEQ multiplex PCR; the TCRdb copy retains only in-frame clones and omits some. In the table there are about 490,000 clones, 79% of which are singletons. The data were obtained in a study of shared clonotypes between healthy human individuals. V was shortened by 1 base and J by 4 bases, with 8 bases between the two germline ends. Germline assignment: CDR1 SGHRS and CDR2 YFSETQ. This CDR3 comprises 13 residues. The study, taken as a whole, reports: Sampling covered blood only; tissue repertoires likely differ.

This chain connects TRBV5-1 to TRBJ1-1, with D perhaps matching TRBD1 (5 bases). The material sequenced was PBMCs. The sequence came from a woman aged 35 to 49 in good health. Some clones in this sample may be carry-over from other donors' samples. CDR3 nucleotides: TGCGCCAGCAGCTTGTACCAGGGCACTGAAGCTTTCTTT. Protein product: CASSLYQGTEAFF.